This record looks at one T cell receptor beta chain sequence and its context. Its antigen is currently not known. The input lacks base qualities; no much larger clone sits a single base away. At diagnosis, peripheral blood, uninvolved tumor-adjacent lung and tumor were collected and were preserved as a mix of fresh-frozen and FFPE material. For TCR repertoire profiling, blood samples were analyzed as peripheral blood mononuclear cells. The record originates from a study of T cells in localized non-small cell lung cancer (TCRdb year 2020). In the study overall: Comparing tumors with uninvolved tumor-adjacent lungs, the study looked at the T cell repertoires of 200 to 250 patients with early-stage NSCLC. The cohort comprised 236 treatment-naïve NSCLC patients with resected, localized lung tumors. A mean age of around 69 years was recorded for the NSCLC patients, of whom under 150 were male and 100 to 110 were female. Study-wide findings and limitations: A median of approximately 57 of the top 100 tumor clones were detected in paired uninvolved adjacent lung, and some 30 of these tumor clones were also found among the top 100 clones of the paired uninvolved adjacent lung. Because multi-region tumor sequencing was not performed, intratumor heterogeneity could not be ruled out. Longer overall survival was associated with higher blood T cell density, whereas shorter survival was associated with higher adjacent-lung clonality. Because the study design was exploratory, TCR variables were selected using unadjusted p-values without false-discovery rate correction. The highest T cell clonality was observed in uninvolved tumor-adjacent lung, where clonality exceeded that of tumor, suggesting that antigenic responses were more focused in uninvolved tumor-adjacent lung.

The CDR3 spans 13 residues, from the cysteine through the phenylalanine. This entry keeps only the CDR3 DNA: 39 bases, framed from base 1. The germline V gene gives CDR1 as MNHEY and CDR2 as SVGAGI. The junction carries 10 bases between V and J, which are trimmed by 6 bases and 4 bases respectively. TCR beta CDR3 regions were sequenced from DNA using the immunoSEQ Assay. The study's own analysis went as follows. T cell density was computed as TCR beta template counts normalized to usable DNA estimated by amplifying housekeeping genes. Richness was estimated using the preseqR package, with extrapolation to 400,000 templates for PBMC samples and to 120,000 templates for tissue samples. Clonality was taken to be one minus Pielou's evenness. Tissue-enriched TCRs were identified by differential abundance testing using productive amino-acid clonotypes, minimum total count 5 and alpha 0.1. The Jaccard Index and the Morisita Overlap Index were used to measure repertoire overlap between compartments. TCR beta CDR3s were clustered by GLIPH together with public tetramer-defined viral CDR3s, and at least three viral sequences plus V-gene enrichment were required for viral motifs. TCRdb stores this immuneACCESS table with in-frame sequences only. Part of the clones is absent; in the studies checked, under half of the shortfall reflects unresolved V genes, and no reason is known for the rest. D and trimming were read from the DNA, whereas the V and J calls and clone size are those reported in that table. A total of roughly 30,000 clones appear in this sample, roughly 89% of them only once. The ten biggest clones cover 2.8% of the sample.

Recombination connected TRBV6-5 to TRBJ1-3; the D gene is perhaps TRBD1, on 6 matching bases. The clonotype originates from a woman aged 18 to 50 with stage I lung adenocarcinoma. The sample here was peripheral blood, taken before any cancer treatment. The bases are TGTGCCAGCAGCAGGACAGCCGGAAACACCATATATTTT. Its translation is CASSRTAGNTIYF.